These 7 T cell receptor beta chains were all obtained from the same sample, sequenced in a study of memory CD4+ T cells and cytomegalovirus serostatus. The sort gate was single viable CD3+CD4+CD8-CD45RO+ cells for memory CD4+ T cells. The repertoire was sequenced with immunoSEQ multiplex PCR; TCRdb's copy has only in-frame clones and lacks some. The table has about 50,000 clones, roughly 80% seen once. The sequencing input was memory CD4+ T cells from blood. These receptors all stem from an adult in good health and CMV-seronegative.

V is TRBV9 and J is TRBJ2-3; 7 bases line up with TRBD1. Germline CDR1 is SGDLS and CDR2 is YYNGEE. Trimming cost V 3 bases and J 0 bases; bases outside gene matches: 7. The CDR3 sequence is 16 residues long. CDR3 protein: CASSALQGSSTDTQYF. Here the CDR3 DNA reads TGTGCCAGCAGCGCCCTACAGGGGTCTAGCACAGATACGCAGTATTTT.

V gene TRBV20-1 combines with J gene TRBJ1-1; no reliable D call. The germline V gene has CDR1 DFQATT and CDR2 SNEGSKA (reference sequence). The V gene lost 0 bases and the J gene lost 10 bases, with 6 bases spanning the gap. There are 10 residues in the CDR3. CDR3 sequence (DNA): TGCAGTGCTAGAGAACGGGTAGCTTTCTTT. It translates to CSARERVAFF.

The chain couples TRBV7-8 to TRBJ2-3; 7 nucleotides agree with TRBD2. CDR1 and CDR2 (germline): SGHVS, FQNEAQ. This CDR3 contains 13 residues. The junction had 2 bases not matched to a gene; V was cut back by 1 base and J by 7 bases. The CDR3 loop reads CASSLGGGNTQYF. In DNA form, the CDR3 reads TGTGCCAGCAGCTTAGGGGGGGGGAATACGCAGTATTTT.

This chain connects TRBV7-3 to TRBJ2-3; 12 bases are a match to TRBD2. The CDR3 sequence is 15 residues long. V was pared by 2 bases and J by 3 bases, with 0 bases of the junction left unmatched. The V gene's germline CDR1 is SGHTA and CDR2 FQGTGA. The CDR3, as DNA: TGTGCCAGCAGCTTAGGGACTAGCGGGACAGATACGCAGTATTTT. Translating it yields CASSLGTSGTDTQYF.

A single count supports this clone. The chain carries TRBV7-3 and TRBJ1-2; D call uncertain. Between the trimmed V and J ends, which lost 0 bases and 8 bases, there was a span of 10 bases. The CDR3 runs 13 residues. The germline V gene has CDR1 SGHTA and CDR2 FQGTGA. The chain's CDR3 is CASSLTGEVGYTF. DNA of the CDR3: TGTGCCAGCAGCTTAACGGGCGAGGTGGGCTACACCTTC.

The chain uses TRBV7-9 and TRBJ1-5; D gene unclear. There are 14 residues in the CDR3. Germline V gene data show CDR1 as SEHNR and CDR2 as FQNEAQ (reference sequence). Trimming stripped 5 bases from V and 3 bases from J, with 11 bases between. In DNA, the CDR3 is TGTGCCAGCAGCGTCCGGGGAGACAATCAGCCCCAGCATTTT. This sequence encodes CASSVRGDNQPQHF.

This chain links TRBV19 with TRBJ2-7; 7 bases map to TRBD1. The CDR3 length is 13 residues. Germline lookup yields CDR1 LNHDA and CDR2 SQIVND (reference sequence). V was clipped by 6 bases and J by 4 bases; unmatched bases: 6. The CDR3 region has the DNA TGTGCCAGTAGGGACAGGCGTTTTTACGAGCAGTACTTC. It is translated as CASRDRRFYEQYF.